This entry lists 18 T cell receptor beta chains sequenced from one sample in a study of T-cell reconstitution after alpha-beta-depleted transplantation in children. During its preparation, the TCRbeta library received unique molecular identifiers. TCRdb independently ran MiXCR on the PCR reads; one entry per CDR3 protein. The sample holds 300,000 to 350,000 distinct CDR3 sequences, about a quarter seen once. The material sequenced was PBMCs, mostly from graft donor cells, taken 180 days after TCRalphabeta/CD19-depleted stem cell transplant. These receptors were obtained from a male patient between 10 and 17 years old who had a stem cell transplant for acute lymphoblastic leukemia, so the T cells may come from the graft donor.

The sample holds a few counts of this clonotype. CDR3 coding DNA: TGTGCCAGCAGCTTTCAAGGACTAGCGGGAGGGCCCGGGGGCAATGAGCAGTTCTTC. Its translation is CASSFQGLAGGPGGNEQFF. The chain uses TRBV11-1 and TRBJ2-1; 15 positions match TRBD2. CDR3 length equals 19 residues. Per the germline V gene, CDR1 is SGHAT and CDR2 is FQDESV (reference sequence). The junction had 12 bases not matched to a gene; V was cut back by 3 bases and J by 6 bases.

There are a few counts of this clonotype. The V and J genes are TRBV29-1 and TRBJ2-1, with 12 bases fitting TRBD2. The germline CDR1 and CDR2 sequences are SQVTM and ANQGSEA. The CDR3 runs 18 residues. V shed 4 bases, J shed 4 bases, and the junction held 14 bases outside the gene matches. The CDR3 here is CSVVGIGLAGGHYNEQFF. CDR3 DNA: TGCAGCGTTGTGGGGATAGGGCTAGCGGGAGGGCATTACAATGAGCAGTTCTTC.

This clonotype was detected a few times. The V call is TRBV5-1, the J call TRBJ2-3, with D tentatively TRBD1 or TRBD2 (5 bases each). With 7 bases removed from V and 6 bases from J, the gap between germline ends came to 15 bases. The CDR3 length is 13 residues. Looked up from germline, CDR1 is SGHRS and CDR2 is YFSETQ. The CDR3 is CASGASLRDTQYF. CDR3 DNA: TGCGCCAGCGGGGCTAGCCTTCGGGATACGCAGTATTTT.

This clonotype was counted only a few times. The chain has TRBV6-2 or TRBV6-3 and TRBJ2-7; D may be TRBD1 or TRBD2 (5 bases each). Between the trimmed V and J ends, which lost 11 bases and 3 bases, there was a span of 23 bases. This CDR3 is 15 amino acids long. Germline V gene lookup returns CDR1 MNHEY and CDR2 SVGEGT. The CDR3 sequence: CAGSTPGTPGYEQYF. The CDR3 region has the DNA TGTGCCGGCTCTACCCCCGGGACGCCGGGCTACGAGCAGTACTTC.

The chain links TRBV12-3 or TRBV12-4 to TRBJ2-7; 7 bases agree with TRBD1. CDR3 size: 12 residues. Trimming took 7 bases from V and 4 from J; bases not matched to a gene: 4. The CDR3 coding sequence is TGTGCCAGCAACCGACAGGGTTACGAGCAGTACTTC. This encodes CASNRQGYEQYF.

J is TRBJ2-2 and V is TRBV14; tentatively, D is TRBD1 (7 bases). Trimming stripped 0 bases from V and 5 bases from J, with 16 bases between. The germline gives CDR1 SGHDN, CDR2 FVKESK. The CDR3 has 17 amino acids. The CDR3 loop is CASSQDWQGEATGELFF. The CDR3 DNA reads as TGTGCCAGCAGCCAAGATTGGCAGGGGGAGGCGACCGGGGAGCTGTTTTTT.

This clonotype was recorded a few times. The chain joins TRBV4-2 to TRBJ2-1; D remains unclear. V dropped 0 bases and J dropped 8 bases, with 8 bases sitting between them. The CDR3 runs to 13 residues. Germline lookup yields CDR1 LGHNA and CDR2 YNFKEQ. The CDR3 coding sequence is TGTGCCAGCAGCCAAGATCGATACGATGAGCAGTTCTTC. Translating gives CASSQDRYDEQFF.

J is TRBJ2-7 and V is TRBV7-2, with 7 bases identical to TRBD1. V lost 5 bases, J lost 3 bases, and 10 bases stayed unmatched. Germline CDR1 reads SGHTA; CDR2 reads FQGNSA. The CDR3 has 15 amino acids. CDR3 nucleotide sequence: TGTGCCAGCAGCACTAGGGGGCCGTCATACTACGAGCAGTACTTC. Translated, it gives CASSTRGPSYYEQYF.

This clonotype was recorded a few times. The chain is built from TRBV5-1 and TRBJ1-1; D may be TRBD1 (5 bases). Trimming stripped 4 bases from V and 4 bases from J, with 17 bases between. Germline V gives CDR1 SGHRS, CDR2 YFSETQ. This CDR3 has 15 amino acids. This CDR3 reads CASSPRDLRGTEAFF. DNA for the CDR3: TGCGCCAGCAGCCCGCGGGACCTACGGGGCACTGAAGCTTTCTTT.

As to this clonotype: A read error may produce the germline difference seen at one junction end. CDR3 sequence: CATSRDRAGGETKYF. CDR3 DNA: TGTGCCACCAGCAGAGATCGGGCGGGAGGTGAGACCAAGTACTTC. The chain is built from TRBV15 and TRBJ2-5; TRBD2 aligns across 8 bases. This CDR3 comprises 15 residues. CDR1 LNHNV and CDR2 YYDKDF come from the germline V gene (reference sequence).

The chain joins TRBV7-7 to TRBJ2-3, with D maybe TRBD1 (6 bases). The V end was cut by 2 bases, the J end by 2 bases, with 17 bases between. This CDR3 spans 17 amino acids. CDR1 SSHAT and CDR2 FNYEAQ come from the germline V gene (reference sequence). CDR3 DNA sequence: TGTGCCAGCAGCTTACAGGATCGGGACAACAACACAGATACGCAGTATTTT. Its translation: CASSLQDRDNNTDTQYF.

The chain couples TRBV12-3 or TRBV12-4 to TRBJ2-3, with TRBD2 identical over 7 bases. The trim removed 4 bases at V and 1 base at J, leaving 5 bases unmatched. The CDR3 has 15 residues. CDR3 sequence reads: CASSSAGPRTDTQYF. In DNA, the CDR3 is TGTGCCAGCAGTTCAGCGGGACCTCGCACAGATACGCAGTATTTT.

The CDR3 DNA follows: TGCGCCAGCAGCTTGATCGGGAGCATGGGAGAGACCCAGTACTTC. Its translation is CASSLIGSMGETQYF. This chain uses TRBV5-1 with TRBJ2-5; tentatively, D is TRBD2 (6 bases). Germline CDR1 and CDR2: SGHRS and YFSETQ. The CDR3 has 15 residues. Trimming removed 1 base at V and 4 bases at J, with 14 bases between.

The chain recombines TRBV28 with TRBJ1-2, with a weak D call TRBD1 (5 bases). CDR1 is MDHEN, CDR2 SYDVKM, per germline. CDR3 size: 13 residues. V was trimmed by 3 bases and J by 3 bases, leaving 8 bases between them. The CDR3, as DNA: TGTGCCAGCAGTTTGAAGGGGTACTATGGCTACACCTTC. It codes for CASSLKGYYGYTF.

The rearrangement links TRBV6-1 to TRBJ1-5; 7 nucleotides agree with TRBD1. Per germline, CDR1 MNHNS and CDR2 SASEGT. The CDR3 totals 15 residues. V lost 10 bases to trimming and J lost 9 bases; unmatched junction nucleotides: 18. In DNA, the CDR3 is TGTGCCACCAGGGGTCTCACAGGGGTGCGAGGGCCCCAGCATTTT. Its translation: CATRGLTGVRGPQHF.

The chain carries TRBV24-1 and TRBJ2-1; D is unclear. V was pared by 5 bases and J by 0 bases, with 13 bases between. The germline V gene has CDR1 KGHDR and CDR2 SFDVKD. CDR3 length: 16 amino acids. The CDR3 spells CATSVGAPSSYNEQFF. The CDR3 DNA follows: TGTGCCACCAGTGTCGGAGCGCCGAGCTCCTACAATGAGCAGTTCTTC.

This clonotype was found many times. Relative to the germline gene, one junction end is altered; a read error may explain this. The CDR3 DNA reads TGCGCCAGCAGCTACCGATCCTACGAGCAGTACTTC. Amino acid sequence: CASSYRSYEQYF. The chain is built from TRBV7-8 and TRBJ2-7; no clear D gene. CDR1 and CDR2 from the germline V gene are SGHVS and FQNEAQ. This CDR3 contains 12 residues.

This clonotype was picked up many times. The J gene is TRBJ2-7, the V gene TRBV28, with D possibly called TRBD1 or TRBD2 (6 bases each). This CDR3 has 13 residues. Germline V gene data show CDR1 as MDHEN and CDR2 as SYDVKM. The germline V and J ends were trimmed by 5 bases and 6 bases, with 14 bases remaining between them. In nucleotides, the CDR3 is TGTGCCAGCAGTCAAGGGGGGACAACCGAGCAGTACTTC. This encodes CASSQGGTTEQYF.